This TCR beta chain appears in the sequencing data of a study of CD8+ T cells in alopecia areata listed by TCRdb under 2018. Turning to the overall study: The treated patients, all with moderate-to-severe alopecia areata, were enrolled in an open-label pilot trial of oral tofacitinib given at 5 to 10 mg twice daily. Tofacitinib was given for 6 to 18 months, followed by 6 months of follow-up off drug to assess delayed response and recurrence. Disease severity in treated patients was measured with the SALT score, which quantifies the percentage of affected scalp surface area. To study T cell clonal expansion in alopecia areata, the researchers applied high-throughput TCRbeta sequencing to both the C3H/HeJ mouse model and human patients. On the human side, TCRbeta sequencing was run on scalp tissue and on sorted CD4+ and CD8+ peripheral blood T cells from healthy controls and from alopecia areata patients with either patchy or totalis/universalis disease. Biopsies were taken from tofacitinib-treated patients at baseline and again at 4 and 24 weeks into treatment, and several of those patients also had a later scalp biopsy. Scalp clonality was compared among normal scalp (n=4), patchy alopecia areata scalp (n=8), and alopecia totalis/universalis scalp (n=8). The RNA source kit depended on sample type: the PAXgene miRNA kit for fixed scalp, the miRNeasy kit for PBMCs, and the RNeasy kit for mouse skin. TCRbeta CDR3 regions were amplified by immunoSEQ multiplex PCR with 35 Vbeta forward and 13 Jbeta reverse primers. Here is what the overall study found, with its caveats: Lesional scalp, especially in alopecia totalis/universalis, showed higher clonality and more expanded CD8+ clones than normal scalp, suggesting antigenic drive. Because the treated cohort was small and had just a single nonresponder, larger studies are needed to establish links between baseline CD8+ expansion and response. Scalp TCR repertoire analysis is complicated because resident alphabeta T cells in normal human skin are also sequenced, whereas mouse skin is dominated by gammadelta T cells. Tofacitinib significantly lowered scalp clonality and the number of expanded CD8+ clones among the top 100 scalp clones. During tofacitinib treatment, many expanded lesional clones remained in scalp and blood, and this persistence may partly explain relapse after treatment is stopped. TCR sequences shared between patients were less clear than in mice, possibly partly because of HLA diversity in the patient population.

The CDR3 runs 14 residues from the cysteine to the phenylalanine. Here the CDR3 DNA is all that survives: 42 bases in frame from base 1. CDR1 and CDR2, per the germline V gene, are SGDLS and YYNGEE. V ends up 3 bases short and J 2 bases short, with an unmatched junction base count of 4. Receptor amplification or capture employed the immunoSEQ multiplex PCR assay. To provide template for TCR sequencing, every sample had RNA extracted and reverse transcribed into cDNA. First-strand cDNA was synthesized with SuperScript III using a 2:1 mix of oligo-dT and random hexamers. Amplification bias was assessed with a synthetic immune receptor repertoire, and residual bias was removed computationally. In the original analysis: Raw reads were preprocessed for error removal, and CDR3 was defined according to IMGT conventions as running from the conserved cysteine to phenylalanine. To get clonality, Shannon entropy was normalized by log2 of the number of productive unique TCRs and the result was subtracted from 1. Whether each scalp clone was CD4 or CD8 was inferred by checking scalp TCRbeta sequences against the CD4 and CD8 repertoires from sorted blood. TCRdb obtained this table from immuneACCESS and retained in-frame rearrangements with V and J assigned. These tables miss some clones; where compared with another copy, unresolved V genes account for less than half of the shortfall, and the remainder is unexplained. For V, J and clone size, that table is used; D and trimming come from the DNA. The sample records fewer than 250,000 clones, over 40% of which are singletons. The biggest ten clones account for around 2.5% of the sample.

About this clone itself: What this receptor recognizes is not known. Nothing much larger sits one base from this clone, and base qualities are not available.

In light of the paper, this sample's treatment or condition label describes: oral pan-JAK inhibitor, 5-10 mg twice daily. Lesional scalp punch biopsies and peripheral blood were obtained from alopecia areata patients. After PBMCs were isolated by density centrifugation and stained for CD3, CD4 and CD8, a FACSAria was used to sort CD4+ and CD8+ T cells. This sample comprised CD4+ T cells sorted from blood, obtained at roughly week 36, from a patient treated with tofacitinib. The sequence derives from a human donor with alopecia areata. The sequence links TRBV9 to TRBJ2-5; TRBD1 agrees with 7 junctional bases. The base sequence is TGTGCCAGCAGCGCAGGGACAGAACAAGAGACCCAGTACTTC. Translation gives CASSAGTEQETQYF.